The rows below give T cell receptor beta chains drawn from one sample of a study of T cell responses to AZD1222 COVID-19 vaccine. Assay: immunoSEQ multiplex PCR; the TCRdb copy retains only in-frame clones and omits some. The repertoire holds approximately 130,000 clones, with approximately 93% as singletons. The specimen comprised peripheral blood, sampled on day 0 of AZD1222 vaccination. Receptors were obtained from an adult in good health. CDR3s include the opening cysteine and the closing phenylalanine or tryptophan. The order of the fields is J gene, CDR3 length, D gene, V gene, clone size, CDR3 protein, CDR3 DNA. D genes are given only for firm matches. Not every row has a clone size; where given, it reads once, few, many or a size class.

j_call: TRBJ2-5; cdr3_length: 11; d_call: -; v_call: TRBV27; clone_size: -; cdr3_aa: CASSLEEAQYF; cdr3_nt: TGTGCCAGCAGTTTAGAAGAGGCCCAGTACTTC
j_call: TRBJ1-6; cdr3_length: 15; d_call: TRBD1; v_call: TRBV4-1; clone_size: -; cdr3_aa: CASSQVEGAVSPLHF; cdr3_nt: TGCGCCAGCAGCCAAGTTGAGGGGGCTGTCTCACCCCTCCACTTT
j_call: TRBJ1-1; cdr3_length: 15; d_call: TRBD1; v_call: TRBV6-1; clone_size: once; cdr3_aa: CASSESRGRGTEAFF; cdr3_nt: TGTGCCAGCAGTGAGAGTAGGGGGCGCGGCACTGAAGCTTTCTTT
j_call: TRBJ1-2; cdr3_length: 13; d_call: -; v_call: TRBV18; clone_size: -; cdr3_aa: CASSLDSAAGYTF; cdr3_nt: TGTGCCAGCTCCCTGGACAGCGCGGCAGGCTACACCTTC
j_call: TRBJ2-1; cdr3_length: 14; d_call: TRBD2; v_call: TRBV4-2; clone_size: once; cdr3_aa: CASSQREGHGEQFF; cdr3_nt: TGTGCCAGCAGCCAACGGGAGGGCCATGGTGAGCAGTTCTTC
j_call: TRBJ1-4; cdr3_length: 14; d_call: TRBD1; v_call: TRBV6-1; clone_size: once; cdr3_aa: CASSEGQDNEKLFF; cdr3_nt: TGTGCCAGCAGTGAGGGACAGGATAATGAAAAACTGTTTTTT
j_call: TRBJ2-2; cdr3_length: 17; d_call: TRBD2; v_call: TRBV11-3; clone_size: -; cdr3_aa: CASSLPSAGPGTGELFF; cdr3_nt: TGTGCCAGCAGCTTACCCTCAGCGGGACCGGGCACCGGGGAGCTGTTTTTT
j_call: TRBJ2-3; cdr3_length: 15; d_call: -; v_call: TRBV11-1; clone_size: -; cdr3_aa: CASSPGGGRLDTQYF; cdr3_nt: TGTGCCAGCAGCCCGGGGGGCGGGAGATTGGATACGCAGTATTTT
j_call: TRBJ1-3; cdr3_length: 14; d_call: -; v_call: TRBV11-3; clone_size: once; cdr3_aa: CASSPDSLGNTIYF; cdr3_nt: TGTGCCAGCAGCCCAGATTCGTTGGGAAACACCATATATTTT
j_call: TRBJ2-1; cdr3_length: 14; d_call: -; v_call: TRBV20-1; clone_size: -; cdr3_aa: CSVSGRGSYNEQFF; cdr3_nt: TGCAGTGTTAGTGGGCGGGGCTCCTACAATGAGCAGTTCTTC
j_call: TRBJ2-1; cdr3_length: 11; d_call: -; v_call: TRBV28; clone_size: -; cdr3_aa: CASSTMNEQFF; cdr3_nt: TGTGCCAGCAGTACCATGAATGAGCAGTTCTTC
j_call: TRBJ2-7; cdr3_length: 16; d_call: -; v_call: TRBV6-6; clone_size: -; cdr3_aa: CASSYISGGVSYEQYF; cdr3_nt: TGTGCCAGCAGTTATATTTCTGGCGGGGTCTCCTACGAGCAGTACTTC
j_call: TRBJ2-5; cdr3_length: 17; d_call: TRBD2; v_call: TRBV7-3; clone_size: -; cdr3_aa: CASSLFPGLANQETQYF; cdr3_nt: TGTGCCAGCAGCTTATTCCCGGGACTAGCCAACCAAGAGACCCAGTACTTC
j_call: TRBJ2-3; cdr3_length: 11; d_call: -; v_call: TRBV28; clone_size: -; cdr3_aa: CASTYPDTQYF; cdr3_nt: TGTGCCAGCACATACCCAGATACGCAGTATTTT
j_call: TRBJ1-4; cdr3_length: 15; d_call: TRBD1; v_call: TRBV19; clone_size: -; cdr3_aa: CASTTIGDRGEKLFF; cdr3_nt: TGTGCCAGTACCACCATAGGGGACAGAGGGGAAAAACTGTTTTTT
j_call: TRBJ1-4; cdr3_length: 15; d_call: -; v_call: TRBV10-2; clone_size: -; cdr3_aa: CASSDLGRSNEKLFF; cdr3_nt: TGCGCCAGCAGTGACCTGGGGAGATCGAATGAAAAACTGTTTTTT
j_call: TRBJ1-2; cdr3_length: 13; d_call: TRBD1; v_call: TRBV12-3/TRBV12-4; clone_size: once; cdr3_aa: CASTLTGAYGYTF; cdr3_nt: TGTGCCAGCACTCTTACAGGGGCCTATGGCTACACCTTC
j_call: TRBJ2-3; cdr3_length: 13; d_call: -; v_call: TRBV11-3; clone_size: once; cdr3_aa: CASSLEHADTQYF; cdr3_nt: TGTGCCAGCAGCTTAGAACATGCGGATACGCAGTATTTT
j_call: TRBJ2-5; cdr3_length: 17; d_call: TRBD2; v_call: TRBV7-8; clone_size: -; cdr3_aa: CASSASTRLAGQETQYF; cdr3_nt: TGTGCCAGCAGCGCATCGACCCGACTAGCGGGGCAAGAGACCCAGTACTTC
j_call: TRBJ1-1; cdr3_length: 15; d_call: -; v_call: TRBV10-3; clone_size: -; cdr3_aa: CAISEGRALNTEAFF; cdr3_nt: TGTGCCATCAGTGAAGGCAGGGCTCTGAACACTGAAGCTTTCTTT
j_call: TRBJ2-5; cdr3_length: 13; d_call: TRBD1; v_call: TRBV12-3/TRBV12-4; clone_size: -; cdr3_aa: CASSLGQKETQYF; cdr3_nt: TGTGCCAGCAGTTTGGGACAGAAAGAGACCCAGTACTTC
j_call: TRBJ2-7; cdr3_length: 13; d_call: TRBD2; v_call: TRBV15; clone_size: once; cdr3_aa: CATSLADSYEQYF; cdr3_nt: TGTGCCACCAGTCTAGCGGACTCCTACGAGCAGTACTTC
j_call: TRBJ2-1; cdr3_length: 17; d_call: TRBD2; v_call: TRBV7-3; clone_size: -; cdr3_aa: CASSLRSRTSGGNEQFF; cdr3_nt: TGTGCCAGCAGCTTAAGGTCCCGGACTAGCGGGGGCAATGAGCAGTTCTTC
j_call: TRBJ2-1; cdr3_length: 15; d_call: -; v_call: TRBV18; clone_size: -; cdr3_aa: CASSPGQARNNEQFF; cdr3_nt: TGTGCCAGCTCACCAGGCCAGGCACGGAACAATGAGCAGTTCTTC
j_call: TRBJ1-1; cdr3_length: 13; d_call: -; v_call: TRBV3-1/TRBV3-2; clone_size: -; cdr3_aa: CASTTDSSTEAFF; cdr3_nt: TGTGCCAGCACCACCGACAGTTCCACTGAAGCTTTCTTT
j_call: TRBJ1-3; cdr3_length: 15; d_call: -; v_call: TRBV7-2; clone_size: -; cdr3_aa: CASSLVGGVGNTIYF; cdr3_nt: TGTGCCAGCAGCTTAGTGGGGGGGGTCGGCAACACCATATATTTT
j_call: TRBJ1-4; cdr3_length: 14; d_call: -; v_call: TRBV19; clone_size: once; cdr3_aa: CASSSLEGDEKLFF; cdr3_nt: TGTGCCAGTAGTAGTCTAGAAGGGGATGAAAAACTGTTTTTT
j_call: TRBJ1-1; cdr3_length: 13; d_call: -; v_call: TRBV30; clone_size: -; cdr3_aa: CASSRTGNTEAFF; cdr3_nt: TGTGCCTCCTCCAGGACGGGGAACACTGAAGCTTTCTTT
j_call: TRBJ2-1; cdr3_length: 18; d_call: TRBD2; v_call: TRBV5-1; clone_size: -; cdr3_aa: CASSFPSGRSSSYNEQFF; cdr3_nt: TGCGCCAGCAGCTTCCCTAGCGGGAGGTCGAGCTCCTACAATGAGCAGTTCTTC
j_call: TRBJ1-6; cdr3_length: 17; d_call: -; v_call: TRBV9; clone_size: -; cdr3_aa: CASSVGLISSYNSPLHF; cdr3_nt: TGTGCCAGCAGCGTTGGTCTGATAAGCTCCTATAATTCACCCCTCCACTTT
j_call: TRBJ1-1; cdr3_length: 11; d_call: -; v_call: TRBV12-3/TRBV12-4; clone_size: -; cdr3_aa: CASQGRTEAFF; cdr3_nt: TGTGCCTCACAGGGACGGACTGAAGCTTTCTTT
j_call: TRBJ2-1; cdr3_length: 13; d_call: -; v_call: TRBV5-3; clone_size: -; cdr3_aa: CARSLGCTLEQFF; cdr3_nt: TGTGCCAGAAGCTTGGGTTGCACACTTGAGCAGTTCTTC
j_call: TRBJ2-3; cdr3_length: 13; d_call: -; v_call: TRBV6-1; clone_size: -; cdr3_aa: CASSETGTSPQYF; cdr3_nt: TGTGCCAGCAGTGAGACGGGCACCTCGCCGCAGTATTTT
j_call: TRBJ2-2; cdr3_length: 16; d_call: TRBD2; v_call: TRBV6-2/TRBV6-3; clone_size: -; cdr3_aa: CASSYLAGGPPGELFF; cdr3_nt: TGTGCCAGCAGTTACCTAGCGGGAGGGCCCCCCGGGGAGCTGTTTTTT
j_call: TRBJ1-4; cdr3_length: 13; d_call: -; v_call: TRBV28; clone_size: few; cdr3_aa: CASSPRANEKLFF; cdr3_nt: TGTGCCAGCAGTCCGCGGGCTAATGAAAAACTGTTTTTT
j_call: TRBJ1-1; cdr3_length: 14; d_call: -; v_call: TRBV24-1; clone_size: -; cdr3_aa: CATTGDVPNTEAFF; cdr3_nt: TGTGCCACCACGGGGGACGTACCGAACACTGAAGCTTTCTTT
j_call: TRBJ2-5; cdr3_length: 15; d_call: TRBD1; v_call: TRBV7-9; clone_size: -; cdr3_aa: CASSLQGARGETQYF; cdr3_nt: TGTGCCAGCAGCTTACAGGGGGCGCGTGGAGAGACCCAGTACTTC
j_call: TRBJ1-1; cdr3_length: 14; d_call: -; v_call: TRBV7-2; clone_size: -; cdr3_aa: CASSLLPGNTEAFF; cdr3_nt: TGTGCCAGCAGCTTACTCCCGGGGAACACTGAAGCTTTCTTT
j_call: TRBJ1-1; cdr3_length: 14; d_call: -; v_call: TRBV29-1; clone_size: -; cdr3_aa: CSVDREGSGTEAFF; cdr3_nt: TGCAGCGTTGATCGAGAGGGCAGTGGCACTGAAGCTTTCTTT
j_call: TRBJ2-7; cdr3_length: 14; d_call: -; v_call: TRBV11-2; clone_size: -; cdr3_aa: CASSLSLGFTEQYF; cdr3_nt: TGTGCCAGCAGCTTAAGTCTTGGCTTTACCGAGCAGTACTTC